The clone carrying this TCR beta chain was counted only a few times. The germline CDR1 and CDR2 sequences are SGHRS and YFSETQ. The V end lost 0 bases, the J end lost 1 base, and 4 bases lay between the germline ends. The CDR3 sequence is 14 residues long. This specimen comes from a study of blood T cells in healthy people across ages. Next came a second PCR, run for roughly 6 to 11 cycles, which used a sample-barcoded 5' primer along with a J-beta primer mix. MiXCR, run by TCRdb on the 5' RACE reads, gives a single entry per CDR3 protein. The data hold approximately 600,000 distinct CDR3 sequences, with 58% observed a single time.

The sample was blood. This clonotype was sampled from a man in his sixties in good health. The gene calls are TRBV5-1 and TRBJ2-2; D is unclear. The CDR3 nucleotides are TGCGCCAGCAGCTTGGACCTGAACACCGGGGAGCTGTTTTTT. Translating it yields CASSLDLNTGELFF.